This TCR beta chain was retrieved from a study of somatic mutations in cytotoxic T cells in rheumatoid arthritis. Study processing details: Of patient CD8+ clones exceeding 1%, few matched published virus-specific TCRB sequences. The table came from immunoSEQ multiplex PCR; TCRdb's copy has only in-frame clones and leaves some out. V and J calls and clone size come straight from that table; D and trimming were deduced from the DNA. Of under 11,000 clones in the sample, over 75% were seen once. General study findings and limits: Per patient, the largest CD8+ clone was found to exceed 20% of CD8+ cells in 8 of 65 cases. No significant CD8+ T-cell clonality difference was found between rheumatoid arthritis patients and age-matched controls.

This clone occurred once. The antigen is not known. From germline, CDR1 is LNHDA and CDR2 SQIVND (reference sequence). This CDR3 contains 15 residues. With 3 bases removed from V and 5 bases from J, the gap between germline ends came to 14 bases. The source material was CD4+ T cells sorted from blood. V is TRBV19 and J is TRBJ2-1; D might be TRBD2 (6 bases). The TCR was taken from a woman between 18 and 30 years old with rheumatoid arthritis. This CDR3 reads CASSISGTQHNEQFF. The DNA of the CDR3 is TGTGCCAGTAGTATCTCCGGGACTCAACACAATGAGCAGTTCTTC.